Listed below are T cell receptor beta chains from one sample, sequenced in a study of beta chain features in type 1 diabetes. Some clones are missing from TCRdb's copy, which holds only in-frame ones; the method was immunoSEQ multiplex PCR. The top ten hold approximately 0.029% of the sample, which has 250,000 or so clones, around 20% seen once. Sequencing used naive CD4+ T cells from blood. The receptors shown here come from a woman aged 35 to 49 with type 1 diabetes. CDR3s include the opening cysteine and the closing phenylalanine or tryptophan. D genes are given only for firm matches. Rows give clone size only sometimes, using once, few, many, or a class for an expanded clone.

14	TRBV29-1	.	.	TRBJ1-2	CSVEDRVDFYGYTF	TGCAGCGTTGAAGATCGGGTAGATTTCTATGGCTACACCTTC
13	TRBV7-8	.	few	TRBJ2-1	CASSLGQTNEQFF	TGTGCCAGCAGCTTAGGGCAGACTAATGAGCAGTTCTTC
16	TRBV5-1	.	few	TRBJ2-3	CASSLREMGGTDTQYF	TGCGCCAGCAGCTTGAGGGAGATGGGTGGCACAGATACGCAGTATTTT
15	TRBV6-5	TRBD1	few	TRBJ1-2	CASRDRVPLGYGYTF	TGTGCCAGCAGAGACAGGGTCCCACTCGGCTATGGCTACACCTTC
17	TRBV4-2	TRBD2	.	TRBJ2-3	CASRWGLAGGLTDTQYF	TGTGCCAGCAGATGGGGACTAGCGGGGGGTCTGACAGATACGCAGTATTTT
13	TRBV18	.	few	TRBJ1-6	CASHRDTNSPLHF	TGTGCCAGTCACCGGGACACCAATTCACCCCTCCACTTT
13	TRBV14	.	.	TRBJ2-3	CASSHTGRATQYF	TGTGCCAGCAGCCATACAGGGCGGGCTACGCAGTATTTT
15	TRBV27	TRBD2	.	TRBJ2-3	CASNLGRVGTDTQYF	TGTGCCAGCAACCTGGGGAGGGTAGGCACAGATACGCAGTATTTT
13	TRBV29-1	TRBD1	.	TRBJ2-1	CSVFPGQDNEQFF	TGCAGCGTCTTCCCGGGACAGGACAATGAGCAGTTCTTC
15	TRBV27	.	.	TRBJ1-5	CASSLRQFSNQPQHF	TGTGCCAGCAGTTTAAGACAGTTTAGCAATCAGCCCCAGCATTTT
17	TRBV9	TRBD1	few	TRBJ2-3	CASSPRPGQGSTDTQYF	TGTGCCAGCAGCCCCCGACCGGGACAGGGGAGCACAGATACGCAGTATTTT
15	TRBV18	.	.	TRBJ1-2	CASSPGQGAYYGYTF	TGTGCCAGCTCACCCGGGCAGGGCGCTTACTATGGCTACACCTTC
11	TRBV7-9	.	few	TRBJ2-2	CASSPGAVLFF	TGTGCCAGCAGCCCAGGGGCAGTGCTGTTTTTT
15	TRBV13	TRBD1	few	TRBJ1-1	CASSSRDRVWTEAFF	TGTGCCAGCAGTTCCAGGGACAGGGTTTGGACTGAAGCTTTCTTT